This T cell receptor (beta chain) derives from a study of T-cell memory formation after mild COVID-19. One entry per CDR3 protein, called by TCRdb with MiXCR from the 5' RACE reads. The data show approximately 170,000 distinct CDR3 sequences, over 10% seen once. The CDR3 is 13 amino acids. The germline V gene encodes CDR1 MNHNY and CDR2 SVGAGI (reference sequence). V dropped 2 bases and J dropped 7 bases, with 8 bases sitting between them. This clonotype has just a few counts. The chain has TRBV6-6 and TRBJ2-2, with D uncertain. Sequenced sample: PBMCs or a T cell subset sorted from them (not recorded which). The TCR sequence derives from a man younger than 35 who had mild COVID-19 (a few samples of this study predate the infection). Cell type and time point are not known. For the CDR3, the DNA is TGTGCCAGCAGTTACAGGGAAGGCGGGGAGCTGTTTTTT. Encoded protein: CASSYREGGELFF.